The 30 T cell receptor beta chains below all came from one sample that was sequenced in a study of T cells in Graves' hyperthyroidism and ophthalmopathy. TCR beta CDR3 region amplification was performed from RNA transcripts. The HTBI primer set was used in a first-round RT-PCR of the TCR CDR3. TCRdb called the multiplex PCR reads again in MiXCR, with one record for every CDR3 protein. The sample consists of some 600,000 distinct CDR3 sequences, approximately 15% of them appearing once. Input material: blood. These receptor sequences come from a young woman with Graves' hyperthyroidism that later progressed to Graves' ophthalmopathy.

The V and J genes are TRBV19 and TRBJ1-2; D gene uncertain. The CDR3 contains 16 residues. Per the germline V gene, CDR1 is LNHDA and CDR2 is SQIVND (reference sequence). V was trimmed by 4 bases and J by 0 bases, leaving 15 bases between them. CDR3 coding DNA: TGTGCCAGTAGTAACCCCCGAACGATAGCTAACTATGGCTACACCTTC. It encodes CASSNPRTIANYGYTF. Looking up the rest from reference TRBV19 and TRBJ1-2 gives the full variable domain: DGGITQSPKYLFRKEGQNVTLSCEQNLNHDAMYWYRQDPGQGLRLIYYSQIVNDFQKGDIAEGYSVSREKKESFPLTVTSAQKNPTAFYLCASSNPRTIANYGYTFGSGTRLTVV.

This clonotype was seen many times. V is TRBV10-3 and J is TRBJ2-3; 8 nucleotides align to TRBD2. Trimming removed 5 bases from V and 9 bases from J; junction bases left unmatched: 10. The CDR3 length is 14 residues. Germline CDR1 and CDR2: ENHRY and SYGVKD. The CDR3 coding sequence is TGTGCCATCAGTATCCTCGAAGCGGGAGAGACGCAGTATTTT. Translating gives CAISILEAGETQYF.

In regard to this clonotype: This may stem from a read error, because a much larger clone lies one nucleotide away. The chain is built from TRBV29-1 and TRBJ2-7, with D possibly matching TRBD2 (6 bases). The CDR3 consists of 14 residues. V lost 7 bases and J lost 4, with 20 bases in between. Germline CDR1 SQVTM, CDR2 ANQGSEA. The CDR3 here is CSAQPRGTPYEQYF. CDR3 bases: TGCAGCGCTCAACCCAGAGGGACTCCGTACGAGCAGTACTTC.

Ten or more counts support this clonotype. The J gene is TRBJ1-2, the V gene TRBV27; 7 positions match TRBD1. Germline assignment: CDR1 MNHEY and CDR2 SMNVEV (reference sequence). The CDR3 contains 16 residues. V was clipped by 3 bases and J by 4 bases; unmatched bases: 11. The CDR3, as DNA: TGTGCCAGCAGTTTCCAAGACCCGGGACAGAGCTATGGCTACACCTTC. Its protein product is CASSFQDPGQSYGYTF.

As concerns this clonotype: Possible read error: a much larger clone is one base away. The J gene is TRBJ2-1, the V gene TRBV3-1; D is unresolved. Germline V gene data show CDR1 as LGHDT and CDR2 as YNNKEL (reference sequence). The CDR3 runs to 15 residues. V was trimmed by 3 bases and J by 2 bases, leaving 11 bases between them. The CDR3 region is CASSHDGGTYNEQFF. The DNA of the CDR3 is TGTGCCAGCAGCCACGACGGCGGAACCTACAATGAGCAGTTCTTC.

This sequence joins TRBV12-3 or TRBV12-4 and TRBJ2-1, with 10 bases matching TRBD2. The junction had 6 bases not matched to a gene; V was cut back by 6 bases and J by 7 bases. There are 14 residues in the CDR3. CDR3 coding DNA: TGTGCCAGCAGCCACCTTAGCGGGAGGAATGAGCAGTTCTTC. It is translated as CASSHLSGRNEQFF.

The rearrangement joins TRBV6-2 or TRBV6-3 to TRBJ2-7; D not resolved. This CDR3 has 15 residues. Germline-derived CDR1 and CDR2 are MNHEY and SVGEGT. V dropped 0 bases and J dropped 1 base, with 10 bases sitting between them. The CDR3, as DNA: TGTGCCAGCAGTTACTCCCGAACAAGTTCCTACGAGCAGTACTTC. This encodes CASSYSRTSSYEQYF.

This clonotype was seen a handful of times. The rearrangement links TRBV5-6 to TRBJ1-1; D is uncertain. Germline CDR1 and CDR2: SGHDT and YYEEEE. The germline V and J ends were trimmed by 6 bases and 0 bases, with 15 bases remaining between them. The CDR3 loop spans 15 amino acids. The CDR3 DNA is TGTGCCAGCACCAAACTCTGGACCGTGAACACTGAAGCTTTCTTT. Translated: CASTKLWTVNTEAFF.

This clonotype was seen repeatedly, ten times or more. This chain links TRBV18 with TRBJ2-7; 11 nucleotides align to TRBD2. V lost 2 bases to trimming and J lost 4 bases; unmatched junction nucleotides: 7. The CDR3 length is 16 residues. Germline V gene lookup returns CDR1 KGHSH and CDR2 LQKENI. The CDR3 region is CASSPAGTSGDYEQYF. The CDR3 coding sequence is TGTGCCAGCTCACCAGCCGGGACTAGCGGTGATTACGAGCAGTACTTC.

This clonotype was counted a few times. Its ends do not fully match the called genes, so a read error is possible. The gene calls are TRBV24-1 and TRBJ1-5; possible D gene TRBD1, 5 bases. The CDR3 runs 13 residues. Germline loops: CDR1 KGHDR, CDR2 SFDVKD. The CDR3 here is CATSGRGPQPRHF. In DNA, the CDR3 is TGTGCCACCAGTGGAAGGGGACCTCAGCCCCGGCATTTT.

The chain joins TRBV20-1 to TRBJ1-6; D is undetermined. The germline gives CDR1 DFQATT, CDR2 SNEGSKA (reference sequence). CDR3 length: 12 amino acids. The V end lost 6 bases, the J end lost 7 bases, and 10 bases lay between the germline ends. CDR3 amino acids: CSAGRLNSPLHF. The CDR3 DNA reads as TGCAGTGCAGGGCGCCTAAATTCACCCCTCCACTTT.

The rearrangement links TRBV15 to TRBJ1-5; possible D gene TRBD1, 5 bases. Trimming removed 2 bases at V and 4 bases at J, with 9 bases between. The CDR3 extends over 14 amino acids. Germline CDR1 reads LNHNV; CDR2 reads YYDKDF (reference sequence). CDR3 residues: CATSRTGGNQPQHF. CDR3 in DNA: TGTGCCACCAGCAGAACCGGGGGAAATCAGCCCCAGCATTTT.

Ten or more counts support this clonotype. CDR3 protein: CASSYRRTSGSYEQFF. Here the CDR3 DNA reads TGTGCCAGCAGTTACCGTAGGACTAGCGGGAGCTATGAGCAGTTCTTC. This sequence joins TRBV6-5 and TRBJ2-1, with 13 bases identical to TRBD2. The trim removed 2 bases at V and 8 bases at J, leaving 6 bases unmatched. Germline values: CDR1 MNHEY, CDR2 SVGAGI. The CDR3 has 16 residues.

This clonotype was seen repeatedly, ten times or more. This chain connects TRBV12-3 or TRBV12-4 to TRBJ2-1; D is ambiguous. Deletions cut 7 bases from V and 4 bases from J, with 5 bases between. The CDR3 is made up of 11 amino acids. The CDR3 DNA reads TGTGCCAGCACGAGGTACAATGAGCAGTTCTTC. Its translation is CASTRYNEQFF.

This chain joins TRBV3-1 and TRBJ1-5; a possible D gene is TRBD1 (5 bases). This CDR3 is 16 amino acids long. CDR1 is LGHDT and CDR2 is YNNKEL in the germline V gene (reference sequence). Trimming took off 4 bases at V and 2 bases at J, with 15 bases between the two ends. CDR3 sequence (DNA): TGTGCCAGCAGCCCTTCGGGGGGTTCGGGCAATCAGCCCCAGCATTTT. Amino acid sequence: CASSPSGGSGNQPQHF.

This clonotype was found many times. This sequence joins TRBV11-2 and TRBJ2-7; 8 bases match TRBD2. This CDR3 comprises 16 residues. V dropped 1 base and J dropped 4; count of bases not matched to a gene: 9. In germline, CDR1 is SGHAT, CDR2 FQNNGV. The CDR3: CASSLAEAGVGYEQYF. CDR3 in DNA: TGTGCCAGCAGCTTAGCCGAAGCGGGAGTTGGGTACGAGCAGTACTTC.

CDR3 sequence: CASSQVGLAGQYF. CDR3 bases: TGTGCCAGCAGCCAAGTGGGCCTAGCGGGGCAGTATTTT. The rearrangement links TRBV3-1 to TRBJ2-3; TRBD2 aligns across 8 bases. This CDR3 has 13 amino acids. V lost 1 base, J lost 11 bases, and 5 bases stayed unmatched. Per the germline V gene, CDR1 is LGHDT and CDR2 is YNNKEL (reference sequence).

This sequence joins TRBV11-3 and TRBJ2-7; 9 nucleotides align to TRBD2. Germline assignment: CDR1 SGHNT and CDR2 YENEEA. V was clipped by 1 base and J by 2 bases; unmatched bases: 3. The CDR3 is 15 amino acids. The CDR3 here is CASSLVGGGAYEQYF. The DNA for the CDR3 is TGTGCCAGCAGCTTAGTTGGCGGGGGGGCCTACGAGCAGTACTTC.

This clonotype showed up just a few times. The V gene is TRBV10-3, the J gene TRBJ2-2; 9 bases agree with TRBD1. The junction had 7 bases not matched to a gene; V was cut back by 5 bases and J by 6 bases. This CDR3 is 15 amino acids long. Germline V gives CDR1 ENHRY, CDR2 SYGVKD. As DNA, the CDR3 is TGTGCCATCAGTTCTGGGACAGGGAGCCCCGGGGAGCTGTTTTTT. The encoded protein is CAISSGTGSPGELFF.

This clonotype was recorded at least ten times. The chain carries TRBV28 and TRBJ2-7; tentative D call: TRBD1 (6 bases). V was cut by 6 bases and J by 1 base, with 19 bases left in between. The CDR3 loop spans 16 amino acids. From germline, CDR1 is MDHEN and CDR2 SYDVKM. CDR3 nucleotide sequence: TGTGCCAGCAGCCTTAACCCAATGACAGGATCCTACGAGCAGTACTTC. It yields the protein CASSLNPMTGSYEQYF.

This clonotype was recorded many times. The gene calls are TRBV2 and TRBJ1-2; 8 bases are a match to TRBD1. The V gene end was trimmed by 5 bases and the J gene end by 3 bases; junction bases not matched to a gene: 5. CDR1 is SNHLY, CDR2 FYNNEI, per germline. The CDR3 covers 14 residues. CDR3 DNA sequence: TGTGCCAGCAGTTCCTACAGGGGGGACTATGGCTACACCTTC. Amino acid sequence: CASSSYRGDYGYTF.

This clonotype was detected only a few times. The DNA of the CDR3 is TGTGCCAGCAGTGAAGGAAGGGCAGAAAGGAACACTGAAGCTTTCTTT. This encodes CASSEGRAERNTEAFF. The rearrangement links TRBV2 to TRBJ1-1; D unclear. CDR3 length: 16 residues. Germline lookup yields CDR1 SNHLY and CDR2 FYNNEI. Trimming took 1 base from V and 1 from J, leaving 13 bases between them.

This clonotype was observed many times. The V gene is TRBV27, the J gene TRBJ1-1, with D possibly TRBD1 on 5 matching bases. This CDR3 contains 15 residues. The germline CDR1 and CDR2 sequences are MNHEY and SMNVEV (reference sequence). The ends were cut back, 3 bases at V and 1 base at J, with 12 bases in the middle. This CDR3 is CASSLAGGANTEAFF. The DNA for the CDR3 is TGTGCCAGCAGTTTGGCGGGGGGAGCGAACACTGAAGCTTTCTTT.

This clonotype has more than one count but fewer than ten. J is TRBJ2-2 and V is TRBV20-1, with D possibly TRBD1 on 5 matching bases. Trimming took off 3 bases at V and 1 base at J, with 9 bases between the two ends. The CDR3 is made up of 14 amino acids. CDR1 and CDR2 from the germline V gene are DFQATT and SNEGSKA (reference sequence). The CDR3 is CSARAQGNTGELFF. As DNA, the CDR3 is TGCAGTGCTAGGGCGCAGGGGAACACCGGGGAGCTGTTTTTT.

At least ten counts were recorded for this clonotype. The chain couples TRBV19 to TRBJ2-3; D perhaps matches TRBD2 (5 bases). Trimming shortened V by 8 bases and J by 0 bases, and 9 bases separated the two germline ends. CDR3 length: 13 amino acids. Germline assignment: CDR1 LNHDA and CDR2 SQIVND (reference sequence). CDR3 loop: CASRGFSTDTQYF. CDR3 DNA: TGTGCCAGTCGAGGGTTTAGCACAGATACGCAGTATTTT.

This clonotype was counted at least ten times. This chain connects TRBV11-2 to TRBJ2-1, with TRBD2 matching 12 bases. V was pared by 10 bases and J by 7 bases, with 11 bases of the junction left unmatched. The germline CDR1 and CDR2 sequences are SGHAT and FQNNGV. This CDR3 is built from 15 residues. Here the CDR3 reads CATLRLAGVRNEQFF. The CDR3 DNA reads as TGTGCCACTCTTCGACTAGCGGGAGTCAGAAATGAGCAGTTCTTC.

Concerning this clonotype itself: A much larger clone lies one base from this, so it may be a read error. CDR3: CASSQEQGSNYGHTF. The CDR3 DNA reads TGCGCCAGCAGCCAAGAGCAAGGGTCTAACTATGGCCACACCTTC. The J gene is TRBJ1-2, the V gene TRBV4-1; D gene unclear. CDR1 MGHRA and CDR2 YSYEKL come from the germline V gene. The CDR3 loop spans 15 amino acids.

This chain uses TRBV4-1 with TRBJ2-7; D uncertain. The length of the CDR3 is 16 residues. Germline CDR1 is MGHRA and CDR2 is YSYEKL. Trimming stripped 0 bases from V and 0 bases from J, with 12 bases between. The CDR3 reads CASSQDDMFGSYEQYF. CDR3 nucleotide sequence: TGCGCCAGCAGCCAAGATGATATGTTTGGCTCCTACGAGCAGTACTTC.

This clonotype was recorded many times. The chain uses TRBV19 and TRBJ1-1, with D possibly TRBD1 on 5 matching bases. Germline CDR1 and CDR2: LNHDA and SQIVND (reference sequence). The CDR3 contains 14 residues. V was clipped by 5 bases and J by 0 bases, with 10 bases between them. The CDR3 is CASSVRQMNTEAFF. The CDR3 nucleotides are TGTGCCAGTAGTGTCCGACAGATGAACACTGAAGCTTTCTTT.

This clonotype showed up many times. This chain links TRBV11-1 with TRBJ2-7; 10 bases are a match to TRBD2. Germline-derived CDR1 and CDR2 are SGHAT and FQDESV (reference sequence). This CDR3 region has 15 residues. V shed 6 bases and J 5 bases; nucleotides not matched to a gene: 10. In DNA, the CDR3 is TGTGCCAGCAGGTCTAGCGGGAGTATAGTCGACGAGCAGTACTTC. Protein sequence: CASRSSGSIVDEQYF.